The clone carrying this T cell receptor beta chain appeared a few times. Antigen: not known. These data come from a study of identical twins. General study results and limits: Instead of following the same donors, the conclusions were based on cross-sectional statistical analysis.

TCRdb ran MiXCR on the 5' RACE reads and lists one entry per CDR3 protein. This sample yields about 280,000 distinct CDR3 sequences, of which roughly 8.6% are seen a single time; around 2.1% belongs to the top ten. Every sampled donor was Caucasian and healthy. Germline loops: CDR1 MNHEY, CDR2 SMNVEV (reference sequence). The CDR3 is 15 amino acids. Trimming cost V 6 bases and J 9 bases, with 21 bases left between them. Separately, the same data were catalogued under a study of yellow fever vaccine responses in identical twins.

The chain combines TRBV27 with TRBJ2-1; no firm D call. The sequencing input was memory (CD45RO+) T cells sorted from blood. The receptor comes from a woman between 18 and 29 years old in good health. The CDR3 region is CASRIGLVDGIEQFF. The CDR3 DNA reads TGTGCCAGCAGGATAGGGTTAGTCGATGGGATTGAGCAGTTCTTC.